This T cell receptor beta chain came from a study of blood T cell repertoires in COVID-19. Looking at the study overall: COVID-19 samples from acute and convalescent phases originated in the United States, Italy and Spain.

Per the germline V gene, CDR1 is SGHDT and CDR2 is YYEEEE. This CDR3 is 14 amino acids long. Trimming took 0 bases from V and 4 from J, leaving 7 bases between them. TCRdb's table, derived via immunoSEQ multiplex PCR, lists solely in-frame clones and lacks some. The data hold around 60,000 clones, with almost 95% observed a single time. The sample was peripheral blood. This chain uses TRBV5-6 with TRBJ2-2; TRBD1 might be the D (5 bases). This clonotype was sampled from a man in his fifties or sixties with active COVID-19. CDR3 sequence reads: CASSLGQITGELFF. CDR3 nucleotides: TGTGCCAGCAGCTTGGGACAGATCACCGGGGAGCTGTTTTTT.